This T cell receptor (beta chain) was found in a study of T cell responses to AZD1222 COVID-19 vaccine. Germline CDR1 KGHDR, CDR2 SFDVKD. The V gene end was trimmed by 8 bases and the J gene end by 0 bases; junction bases not matched to a gene: 9. The CDR3 runs to 15 residues. Sequencing used immunoSEQ multiplex PCR; TCRdb keeps in-frame clones, though not all of them. This table has approximately 100,000 clones, over 80% appearing once. The rearrangement joins TRBV24-1 to TRBJ2-7; 7 nucleotides match TRBD1. This specimen consisted of peripheral blood, obtained on day 0 of AZD1222 vaccination. The sequence came from an adult in good health. CDR3 region: CATKTGTASSYEQYF. CDR3 DNA sequence: TGTGCCACCAAAACCGGGACAGCGAGCTCCTACGAGCAGTACTTC.